Listed below are T cell receptor beta chains from one sample, sequenced in a study of cytomegalovirus exposure and HLA in healthy donors. Some clones are missing from TCRdb's copy, which holds only in-frame ones; the method was immunoSEQ multiplex PCR. The sample carries 82,000 or so clones, about 92% recorded once. Material: PBMCs. The receptors derive from a man aged 18 to 30 in good health and CMV-seronegative. Each CDR3 is given with its conserved first and last residue. Fields, in order: D gene, V gene, clone size, J gene, CDR3 length, CDR3 protein, CDR3 DNA. D genes are given only for firm matches. The listing skips clone size in some rows; elsewhere it reads once, few, many or a size class.

d_gene: TRBD1
v_gene: TRBV6-6
abundance: -
j_gene: TRBJ1-2
len: 15
CDR3aa: CASSSGQADNYGYTF
CDR3nt: TGTGCCAGCAGCTCAGGACAGGCCGATAACTATGGCTACACCTTC

d_gene: -
v_gene: TRBV7-9
abundance: -
j_gene: TRBJ1-3
len: 12
CDR3aa: CASSPQGDTIYF
CDR3nt: TGTGCCAGCAGCCCTCAGGGTGACACCATATATTTT

d_gene: -
v_gene: TRBV6-5
abundance: -
j_gene: TRBJ2-1
len: 14
CDR3aa: CASSQQQGSNEQFF
CDR3nt: TGTGCCAGCAGCCAACAACAGGGTTCGAATGAGCAGTTCTTC

d_gene: TRBD2
v_gene: TRBV12-5
abundance: -
j_gene: TRBJ2-2
len: 17
CDR3aa: CASGLGLAGVNTGELFF
CDR3nt: TGTGCTAGTGGTTTGGGACTAGCGGGCGTCAACACCGGGGAGCTGTTTTTT

d_gene: TRBD1
v_gene: TRBV5-1
abundance: -
j_gene: TRBJ2-3
len: 14
CDR3aa: CASSWGTGADTQYF
CDR3nt: TGCGCCAGCAGCTGGGGGACAGGGGCAGATACGCAGTATTTT

d_gene: TRBD2
v_gene: TRBV7-9
abundance: -
j_gene: TRBJ2-1
len: 16
CDR3aa: CASSLEGLRIGNEQFF
CDR3nt: TGTGCCAGCAGCTTAGAGGGACTACGCATTGGGAATGAGCAGTTCTTC

d_gene: -
v_gene: TRBV18
abundance: -
j_gene: TRBJ1-2
len: 14
CDR3aa: CASSPNRDTGGYTF
CDR3nt: TGTGCCAGCTCACCGAACAGGGACACGGGAGGCTACACCTTC

d_gene: -
v_gene: TRBV5-4
abundance: -
j_gene: TRBJ1-2
len: 14
CDR3aa: CASSDVQGLDGYTF
CDR3nt: TGTGCCAGCAGCGACGTACAGGGTTTGGATGGCTACACCTTC

d_gene: -
v_gene: TRBV2
abundance: -
j_gene: TRBJ1-4
len: 14
CDR3aa: CASSISTTISKLFF
CDR3nt: TGTGCCAGCAGCATCTCCACAACCATTTCAAAACTGTTTTTT

d_gene: -
v_gene: TRBV5-4
abundance: -
j_gene: TRBJ1-1
len: 17
CDR3aa: CASSLALAGASNTEAFF
CDR3nt: TGTGCCAGCAGCTTGGCTCTCGCGGGGGCATCGAACACTGAAGCTTTCTTT

d_gene: -
v_gene: TRBV29-1
abundance: -
j_gene: TRBJ2-6
len: 18
CDR3aa: CSVGSRAGRRSGANVLTF
CDR3nt: TGCAGCGTGGGCTCCCGGGCAGGGAGGAGGTCTGGGGCCAACGTCCTGACTTTC

d_gene: -
v_gene: TRBV29-1
abundance: -
j_gene: TRBJ1-4
len: 10
CDR3aa: CSAFYEKLFF
CDR3nt: TGCAGCGCATTTTATGAAAAACTGTTTTTT

d_gene: TRBD1
v_gene: TRBV7-8
abundance: -
j_gene: TRBJ1-2
len: 14
CDR3aa: CASSQATGGKGYTF
CDR3nt: TGTGCCAGCAGCCAAGCGACAGGGGGCAAAGGCTACACCTTC

d_gene: -
v_gene: TRBV25-1
abundance: once
j_gene: TRBJ2-7
len: 15
CDR3aa: CASSGPGTGVYEQYF
CDR3nt: TGTGCCAGCAGTGGGCCGGGGACGGGAGTATACGAGCAGTACTTC

d_gene: -
v_gene: TRBV27
abundance: -
j_gene: TRBJ1-5
len: 16
CDR3aa: CASSLLGLVGGQPQHF
CDR3nt: TGTGCCAGCAGTTTACTGGGGCTCGTAGGTGGTCAGCCCCAGCATTTT

d_gene: TRBD1
v_gene: TRBV30
abundance: -
j_gene: TRBJ1-2
len: 15
CDR3aa: CAWSAGQGIPYGYTF
CDR3nt: TGTGCCTGGAGTGCCGGACAGGGGATCCCCTATGGCTACACCTTC

d_gene: -
v_gene: TRBV6-5
abundance: -
j_gene: TRBJ1-1
len: 13
CDR3aa: CASSLARRTEAFF
CDR3nt: TGTGCCAGCAGTTTAGCGAGGAGGACTGAAGCTTTCTTT